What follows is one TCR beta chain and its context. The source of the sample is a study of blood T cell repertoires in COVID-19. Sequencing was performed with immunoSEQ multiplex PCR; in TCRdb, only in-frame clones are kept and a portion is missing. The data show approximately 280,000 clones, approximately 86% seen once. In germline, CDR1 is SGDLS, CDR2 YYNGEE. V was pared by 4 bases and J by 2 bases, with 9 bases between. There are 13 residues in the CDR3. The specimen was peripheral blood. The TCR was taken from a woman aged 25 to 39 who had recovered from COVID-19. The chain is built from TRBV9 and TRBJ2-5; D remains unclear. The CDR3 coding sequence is TGTGCCAGCAGCCCCCGGCGGCAAGAGACCCAGTACTTC. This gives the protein CASSPRRQETQYF.